Listed here are 24 T cell receptor beta chains from one sample, sequenced in a study of cytomegalovirus exposure and HLA in healthy donors. Some clones are missing from TCRdb's copy, which holds only in-frame ones; the method was immunoSEQ multiplex PCR. The top ten clones hold around 1.9% of a sample with about 120,000 clones, roughly 89% of them seen once. Sequencing was done on a sample of PBMCs. Every receptor here comes from a woman under 30 in good health and CMV-seronegative.

The V and J genes are TRBV28 and TRBJ1-2; 7 nucleotides line up with TRBD1. Germline loops: CDR1 MDHEN, CDR2 SYDVKM. The V gene end was trimmed by 4 bases and the J gene end by 2 bases; junction bases not matched to a gene: 7. This CDR3 comprises 15 residues. CDR3 coding DNA: TGTGCCAGCAGTTCAAAACAGGGGCCGAACTATGGCTACACCTTC. Its translation: CASSSKQGPNYGYTF.

The chain employs TRBV4-1 and TRBJ2-7; TRBD1 matches 8 bases. Per germline, CDR1 MGHRA and CDR2 YSYEKL. V shed 2 bases and J 3 bases; nucleotides not matched to a gene: 9. The CDR3 has 16 amino acids. Here the CDR3 reads CASSQQTGAGNYEQYF. CDR3 DNA sequence: TGCGCCAGCAGCCAACAGACAGGGGCCGGAAACTACGAGCAGTACTTC.

This clone appeared once. This chain links TRBV7-9 with TRBJ1-1, with D unresolved. The CDR3 spans 14 residues. V shed 3 bases and J shed 4 bases, with 12 bases lying between them. Germline V CDR1 and CDR2: SEHNR, FQNEAQ (reference sequence). The CDR3 spells CASSFQGEGTEAFF. In DNA form, the CDR3 reads TGTGCCAGCAGCTTTCAAGGAGAGGGCACTGAAGCTTTCTTT.

The genes are TRBV5-4 and TRBJ2-5; 10 nucleotides agree with TRBD2. Germline loops: CDR1 SGHNT, CDR2 YYREEE (reference sequence). Unmatched junction bases numbered 0, after V lost 0 bases and J lost 4 bases. The CDR3 totals 14 residues. As DNA, the CDR3 is TGTGCCAGCAGCTTGGGACTAGCGGGAGAGACCCAGTACTTC. It codes for CASSLGLAGETQYF. The full variable domain, in which reference TRBV5-4 and TRBJ2-5 provide the parts outside the CDR3, is ETGVTQSPTHLIKTRGQQVTLRCSSQSGHNTVSWYQQALGQGPQFIFQYYREEENGRGNFPPRFSGLQFPNYSSELNVNALELDDSALYLCASSLGLAGETQYFGPGTRLLVL.

The chain combines TRBV7-3 with TRBJ2-3, with 13 bases lining up with TRBD2. The length of the CDR3 is 16 residues. Germline lookup yields CDR1 SGHTA and CDR2 FQGTGA. Germline trimming cut 4 bases from V and 4 bases from J; bases unmatched to any gene: 5. CDR3 DNA sequence: TGTGCCAGCAGCTCGGGACTAGCGGGATCCGCAGATACGCAGTATTTT. It is translated as CASSSGLAGSADTQYF.

This rearrangement joins TRBV6-5 to TRBJ2-5; 7 bases agree with TRBD2. Germline V gene sequence: CDR1 MNHEY, CDR2 SVGAGI. V lost 1 base, J lost 5 bases, and 7 bases stayed unmatched. The CDR3 has 15 residues. The CDR3 loop is CASSYFGEGGETQYF. CDR3 DNA: TGTGCCAGCAGTTACTTTGGGGAGGGCGGGGAGACCCAGTACTTC.

The chain joins TRBV29-1 to TRBJ2-3; D is possibly TRBD2 (6 bases). This CDR3 contains 15 residues. Germline V gene lookup returns CDR1 SQVTM and CDR2 ANQGSEA. Trimming cost V 0 bases and J 5 bases, with 15 bases left between them. CDR3 amino acids: CSVEDRKEGGDTQYF. CDR3 nucleotides: TGCAGCGTTGAAGATAGGAAGGAGGGCGGAGATACGCAGTATTTT.

V usage is TRBV7-2 and J usage is TRBJ2-7; the D gene is possibly TRBD2 (6 bases). Germline V gene sequence: CDR1 SGHTA, CDR2 FQGNSA. Trimming shortened V by 5 bases and J by 4 bases, and 24 bases separated the two germline ends. This CDR3 spans 17 amino acids. DNA of the CDR3: TGTGCCAGCAGCCTAAAGGGGCCCCTAGTGGGGGGATACGAGCAGTACTTC. It yields the protein CASSLKGPLVGGYEQYF.

V usage is TRBV10-1 and J usage is TRBJ2-7; 14 bases are shared with TRBD2. The J segment lost 2 bases and the V segment lost 3 bases, leaving 3 bases of the junction unmatched. The CDR3 sequence is 16 residues long. Germline assignment: CDR1 WNHNN and CDR2 SYGVQD (reference sequence). The DNA of the CDR3 is TGCGCCAGCAGTGAAGGACTAGCGGGGGGCGCCTACGAGCAGTACTTC. This encodes CASSEGLAGGAYEQYF.

This sequence joins TRBV13 and TRBJ1-1, with no clear D. There are 13 residues in the CDR3. V was trimmed by 1 base and J by 1 base, leaving 4 bases between them. Per germline, CDR1 PRHDT and CDR2 FYEKMQ (reference sequence). Here the CDR3 DNA reads TGTGCCAGCAGCTTAGTGAGGAACACTGAAGCTTTCTTT. This encodes CASSLVRNTEAFF.

CDR3 bases: TGTGCCAGCAGTTTATTAGGGGGGGTTGGCTACACCTTC. Residues: CASSLLGGVGYTF. The chain employs TRBV28 and TRBJ1-2; possible D gene TRBD1, 6 bases. V was clipped by 1 base and J by 7 bases, with 10 bases between them. In germline, CDR1 is MDHEN, CDR2 SYDVKM. The CDR3 length is 13 residues.

The chain links TRBV5-4 to TRBJ2-7; the D is unclear. The CDR3 spans 14 residues. CDR1 is SGHNT and CDR2 is YYREEE in the germline V gene (reference sequence). Trimming pared 0 bases from V and 3 bases from J, leaving 10 bases between. CDR3 protein: CASSLAAGDYEQYF. The CDR3 region has the DNA TGTGCCAGCAGCTTGGCCGCCGGAGACTACGAGCAGTACTTC.

This chain connects TRBV5-6 to TRBJ2-5, with 7 bases identical to TRBD1. The trim removed 4 bases at V and 3 bases at J, leaving 9 bases unmatched. The V gene's germline CDR1 is SGHDT and CDR2 YYEEEE. The CDR3 sequence is 15 residues long. The CDR3 DNA reads as TGTGCCAGCAGCCCGCCGACAGGGTTGGAAGAGACCCAGTACTTC. This sequence encodes CASSPPTGLEETQYF.

This rearrangement joins TRBV6-5 to TRBJ2-1, with unresolved D. Trimming took 0 bases from V and 4 from J, leaving 4 bases between them. The germline V gene encodes CDR1 MNHEY and CDR2 SVGAGI. This CDR3 is built from 13 residues. Written as DNA, the CDR3 is TGTGCCAGCAGTTACTCATCTTACAATGAGCAGTTCTTC. Translating gives CASSYSSYNEQFF.

V and J are TRBV6-1 and TRBJ2-1, with D possibly matching TRBD1 (5 bases). The CDR3 has 11 residues. Germline lookup yields CDR1 MNHNS and CDR2 SASEGT. V was shortened by 6 bases and J by 9 bases, with 9 bases between the two germline ends. CDR3 region: CASSQGSEQFF. The CDR3, as DNA: TGTGCCAGCAGCCAGGGTAGTGAGCAGTTCTTC.

This clone was observed a handful of times. The V and J genes are TRBV29-1 and TRBJ1-1; D unclear. Between the trimmed V and J ends, which lost 8 bases and 5 bases, there was a span of 18 bases. The length of the CDR3 is 13 residues. Germline-derived CDR1 and CDR2 are SQVTM and ANQGSEA. The CDR3, as DNA: TGCAGCTACCTGTTCGTGGGGAGGACTGAAGCTTTCTTT. Translation: CSYLFVGRTEAFF.

This chain links TRBV6-1 with TRBJ2-5; TRBD1 agrees at 8 bases. Germline V gene data show CDR1 as MNHNS and CDR2 as SASEGT. The CDR3 is 17 amino acids. With 3 bases clipped from V and 5 bases from J, the junction kept 14 bases outside the gene matches. The CDR3 loop is CASSDRGRGFFMETQYF. CDR3 sequence (DNA): TGTGCCAGCAGTGACAGGGGGCGCGGGTTTTTCATGGAGACCCAGTACTTC.

V usage is TRBV25-1 and J usage is TRBJ1-1, with D tentatively TRBD1 (6 bases). CDR3 length: 14 amino acids. From germline, CDR1 is MGHDK and CDR2 SYGVNS. V was shortened by 3 bases and J by 0 bases, with 8 bases between the two germline ends. DNA of the CDR3: TGTGCCAGCAGTGATTACAGGGTGAACACTGAAGCTTTCTTT. Amino acid sequence: CASSDYRVNTEAFF.

This chain uses TRBV9 with TRBJ2-7, with 9 bases lining up with TRBD2. The CDR3 consists of 16 residues. The V gene end was trimmed by 4 bases and the J gene end by 2 bases; junction bases not matched to a gene: 10. Germline loops: CDR1 SGDLS, CDR2 YYNGEE. The CDR3 here is CASSTRWTSDAYEQYF. In DNA form, the CDR3 reads TGTGCCAGCAGCACCAGATGGACTAGCGACGCCTACGAGCAGTACTTC.

The rearrangement links TRBV7-9 to TRBJ1-5, with 7 bases lining up with TRBD1. Trimming removed 6 bases from V and 1 base from J; junction bases left unmatched: 3. The CDR3 is 14 residues long. Germline values: CDR1 SEHNR, CDR2 FQNEAQ (reference sequence). The CDR3 nucleotides are TGTGCCAGCAGTTCAGGGGGGAGCAATCAGCCCCAGCATTTT. It codes for CASSSGGSNQPQHF.

The rearrangement joins TRBV18 to TRBJ1-2; weak D call: TRBD1 (6 bases). The germline CDR1 and CDR2 sequences are KGHSH and LQKENI. V was clipped by 3 bases and J by 4 bases, with 21 bases between them. The length of the CDR3 is 17 residues. The CDR3 sequence: CASSPGTGKWGVYGYTF. Here the CDR3 DNA reads TGTGCCAGCTCACCTGGCACAGGGAAGTGGGGCGTCTATGGCTACACCTTC.

V is TRBV20-1 and J is TRBJ2-4; maybe TRBD1 (6 bases). Germline V CDR1 and CDR2: DFQATT, SNEGSKA (reference sequence). This CDR3 has 11 amino acids. Trimming left V 0 bases short and J 11 bases short, with 8 bases between. In DNA form, the CDR3 reads TGCAGTGCTAGAGAGGGGGCGGTTCAGTACTTC. This translates into CSAREGAVQYF.

The CDR3 loop reads CASRDRGRGNQPQHF. The CDR3, as DNA: TGTGCCAGCAGAGACAGGGGGCGCGGGAATCAGCCCCAGCATTTT. The rearrangement uses TRBV28 and TRBJ1-5; 10 nucleotides match TRBD1. The ends lost 6 bases at V and 4 bases at J; junction bases unmatched: 6. Germline CDR1 is MDHEN and CDR2 is SYDVKM. This CDR3 has 15 amino acids.

The V and J genes are TRBV29-1 and TRBJ1-3, with D possibly being TRBD1 (5 bases). The CDR3 contains 14 residues. Germline V gene sequence: CDR1 SQVTM, CDR2 ANQGSEA. V was clipped by 3 bases and J by 3 bases, with 12 bases between them. The chain's CDR3 is CSVEMGLFGNTIYF. The CDR3 DNA reads TGCAGCGTTGAGATGGGGCTTTTTGGAAACACCATATATTTT.